Listed below are T cell receptor beta chains from one sample, sequenced in a study of cytomegalovirus exposure and HLA in healthy donors. Sequencing used immunoSEQ multiplex PCR; TCRdb keeps in-frame clones, though not all of them. The table has 150,000 or so clones, roughly 80% seen once. The specimen sequenced was PBMCs. These receptors originate from a male donor in good health and CMV-seropositive. The CDR3 runs from the conserved cysteine through the conserved F or W. A D gene is named only where the DNA matches it firmly. The size entry is marked missing in some rows and otherwise reads once, few, many or a size class.

j_gene,v_gene,d_gene,abundance,CDR3aa,CDR3nt
TRBJ2-7,TRBV7-9,TRBD2,once,CASSDSGSFFGQYF,TGTGCCAGCAGCGATAGCGGGAGTTTTTTTGGGCAGTACTTC
TRBJ1-4,TRBV29-1,.,few,CSVEGGGGALFF,TGCAGCGTTGAAGGGGGAGGCGGGGCACTGTTTTTT
TRBJ1-2,TRBV28,TRBD1,.,CASSRTGRGGGYTF,TGTGCCAGCAGTCGGACAGGGCGAGGGGGTGGCTACACCTTC
TRBJ2-3,TRBV18,.,.,CASSPSRGDTQYF,TGTGCCAGCTCGCCTTCTAGGGGGGATACGCAGTATTTT
TRBJ1-5,TRBV4-3,.,.,CASSQNPGGNQPQHF,TGCGCCAGCAGCCAAAACCCAGGGGGCAATCAGCCCCAGCATTTT
TRBJ2-7,TRBV7-9,TRBD1,.,CASSRDRDPYEQYF,TGTGCCAGCAGCCGTGACAGGGATCCGTACGAGCAGTACTTC
TRBJ2-2,TRBV19,.,.,CASSGQGHTGELFF,TGTGCCAGTAGTGGGCAGGGTCACACCGGGGAGCTGTTTTTT
TRBJ2-4,TRBV5-4,.,.,CASSQDDSLAKNIQYF,TGCGCCAGCAGCCAAGATGACAGTTTAGCCAAAAACATTCAGTACTTC
TRBJ2-7,TRBV7-2,TRBD1,.,CASSLAGQVGYEQYF,TGTGCCAGCAGCTTAGCGGGACAGGTAGGCTACGAGCAGTACTTC
TRBJ2-1,TRBV29-1,.,.,CSVGDKGGVSNEQFF,TGCAGCGTTGGGGATAAGGGGGGGGTCAGCAATGAGCAGTTCTTC
TRBJ2-2,TRBV5-1,.,.,CASSMGQNTGELFF,TGCGCCAGCAGCATGGGACAGAACACCGGGGAGCTGTTTTTT
TRBJ2-7,TRBV5-4,.,.,CASRNRSLPYEQYF,TGTGCCAGCAGAAATAGGAGTCTTCCCTACGAGCAGTACTTC
TRBJ2-1,TRBV28,.,.,CASTAASSYNEQFF,TGTGCCAGCACAGCGGCAAGCTCCTACAATGAGCAGTTCTTC
TRBJ2-1,TRBV10-2,TRBD2,.,CASGVAGAVGEQFF,TGCGCCAGCGGAGTAGCGGGAGCGGTTGGTGAGCAGTTCTTC
TRBJ2-3,TRBV4-1,TRBD2,.,CASSQETSGGTDTQYF,TGCGCCAGCAGCCAAGAAACTAGCGGAGGCACAGATACGCAGTATTTT
TRBJ1-6,TRBV25-1,.,.,CASSKGTPNSPLHF,TGTGCCAGCAGCAAAGGGACACCAAATTCACCCCTCCACTTT
TRBJ2-5,TRBV27,.,.,CASSPLPFETQYF,TGTGCCAGCAGTCCTCTTCCTTTCGAGACCCAGTACTTC
TRBJ1-5,TRBV9,.,few,CASSVGGQSNQPQHF,TGTGCCAGCAGCGTAGGGGGGCAGAGCAATCAGCCCCAGCATTTT
TRBJ2-2,TRBV9,TRBD2,.,CASSVPSGGGELFF,TGTGCCAGCAGCGTACCGTCGGGGGGCGGGGAGCTGTTTTTT
TRBJ1-1,TRBV15,.,.,CATSRGGGGDTEAFF,TGTGCCACCAGCAGAGGAGGGGGTGGTGACACTGAAGCTTTCTTT
TRBJ2-1,TRBV9,TRBD2,.,CASSQASGSYNEQFF,TGTGCCAGCAGCCAAGCTAGCGGGAGCTACAATGAGCAGTTCTTC
TRBJ2-7,TRBV6-4,.,.,CASNHRTRKRSPYEQYF,TGTGCCAGCAACCACCGGACTCGAAAAAGGTCACCCTACGAGCAGTACTTC
TRBJ1-1,TRBV30,TRBD1,few,CAWVDRALTEAFF,TGTGCCTGGGTCGACAGGGCGTTGACTGAAGCTTTCTTT
TRBJ1-2,TRBV6-6,.,.,CASLPSGRAYGYTF,TGTGCCAGTCTCCCCTCTGGCAGGGCCTATGGCTACACCTTC
TRBJ1-1,TRBV10-3,.,.,CAITSWEGEAFF,TGTGCCATCACTTCCTGGGAGGGTGAAGCTTTCTTT
TRBJ2-1,TRBV7-9,.,.,CASSKPGLVYNEQFF,TGTGCCAGCAGCAAACCGGGACTTGTATACAATGAGCAGTTCTTC
TRBJ2-5,TRBV5-1,.,few,CASSLAFGVETQYF,TGCGCCAGCAGCTTGGCGTTCGGGGTAGAGACCCAGTACTTC
TRBJ1-1,TRBV19,.,.,CASSIGVESKAFF,TGTGCCAGTAGTATTGGTGTCGAAAGCAAAGCTTTCTTT
TRBJ2-5,TRBV9,.,.,CASSVDGGTQYF,TGTGCCAGCAGCGTAGATGGAGGGACCCAGTACTTC
TRBJ2-7,TRBV11-2,TRBD1,.,CASSLDRGIYEQYF,TGTGCCAGCAGCTTAGACAGGGGGATCTACGAGCAGTACTTC
TRBJ1-1,TRBV7-9,.,.,CSSSLGLWQGDSPEAFF,TGTTCCAGCAGCTTAGGACTTTGGCAGGGTGATAGCCCTGAAGCTTTCTTT
TRBJ2-1,TRBV12-5,TRBD2,.,CASGLVSGGGTSGAEQFF,TGTGCTAGTGGTTTGGTTTCCGGGGGGGGGACTAGTGGCGCTGAGCAGTTCTTC
TRBJ2-1,TRBV5-6,.,.,CASSLAAEKAYNEQFF,TGTGCCAGCAGCTTGGCTGCGGAGAAAGCCTACAATGAGCAGTTCTTC
TRBJ1-5,TRBV6-5,.,.,CASSYDSYSNQPQHF,TGTGCCAGCAGTTACGACAGCTATAGCAATCAGCCCCAGCATTTT
TRBJ1-3,TRBV9,.,.,CASSVGHQTGNTIYF,TGTGCCAGCAGCGTGGGACACCAAACTGGAAACACCATATATTTT
TRBJ2-7,TRBV4-3,TRBD2,.,CASSQDRVGTKNF,TGCGCCAGCAGCCAAGATAGGGTCGGGACTAAGAACTTC
TRBJ2-7,TRBV19,.,.,CASSTSGTSYEQYF,TGTGCCAGTAGTACATCAGGGACATCCTACGAGCAGTACTTC
TRBJ2-5,TRBV7-8,.,.,CASSSREYQETQYF,TGTGCCAGCAGCTCACGCGAGTACCAAGAGACCCAGTACTTC
TRBJ2-4,TRBV11-2,.,.,CASSLESHLNSQYF,TGTGCCAGCAGCTTAGAGTCACACTTGAACAGTCAGTACTTC
TRBJ1-2,TRBV19,.,few,CASSILGGNYGYTF,TGTGCCAGTAGTATTCTTGGAGGAAACTATGGCTACACCTTC
TRBJ2-2,TRBV2,TRBD1,.,CASSDRGQTGELFF,TGTGCCAGCAGCGACAGGGGCCAAACCGGGGAGCTGTTTTTT
TRBJ1-2,TRBV18,TRBD1,.,CASSAWTGKVYGYTF,TGTGCCAGCTCAGCATGGACAGGGAAGGTGTATGGCTACACCTTC
TRBJ2-7,TRBV5-4,.,.,CASSPQGGEQYF,TGTGCCAGCAGCCCACAGGGTGGGGAGCAGTACTTC
TRBJ2-2,TRBV9,TRBD2,.,CASSYSGGANTGELFF,TGTGCCAGCAGCTATAGCGGGGGCGCGAACACCGGGGAGCTGTTTTTT
TRBJ2-3,TRBV5-6,.,.,CASSLAKARGSTDTQYF,TGTGCCAGCAGCTTGGCCAAGGCAAGGGGATCCACAGATACGCAGTATTTT
TRBJ2-5,TRBV5-4,.,few,CASSTTGLGTQYF,TGTGCCAGCAGCACGACTGGTCTTGGGACCCAGTACTTC
TRBJ2-7,TRBV5-1,TRBD2,.,CASSFGLIAGGDEQYF,TGCGCCAGCAGCTTCGGGCTTATAGCGGGGGGGGACGAGCAGTACTTC
TRBJ2-1,TRBV5-1,.,.,CASSPDGDTYNEQFF,TGCGCCAGCAGCCCCGACGGGGACACCTACAATGAGCAGTTCTTC
TRBJ2-1,TRBV10-2,TRBD2,.,CASSESTQLAGYNEQFF,TGCGCCAGCAGTGAGTCGACTCAACTAGCGGGGTACAATGAGCAGTTCTTC